This TCR beta chain is drawn from a study of regulatory T cells in long-lasting Graves disease. Overall study findings and caveats: Persistent Graves' disease cases displayed lower TCR diversity than newly diagnosed ones.

Time point here: persistent/refractory GD, antithyroid drugs over 5 years with positive TRAb. There was RNA extracted from PBMCs, and the TCR library was made from it. Researchers made TCR beta libraries by using iRepertoire HTBI primers and running Arm-PCR on CDR3 regions. As originally analysed: The study identified roughly 59 TRBV and 13 to 15 TRBJ segments across samples. One entry per CDR3 protein results from TCRdb running MiXCR on the multiplex PCR reads. None of the V and J calls come from the authors' own analysis; TCRdb made them. The sample holds hundreds of thousands of distinct CDR3 sequences, about 20% seen once. This clonotype appeared many times. Its target is not known. The V and J ends lost 3 bases and 6 bases respectively, with 23 bases between them. The CDR3 is 17 residues long. Germline V gives CDR1 SGHTA, CDR2 FQGNSA.

The genes are TRBV7-2 and TRBJ2-5, with D unclear. The sequence derives from a female donor with Graves disease. The sequencing here drew on peripheral blood mononuclear cells (PBMCs), taken when the disease was refractory, from a patient treated with antithyroid drugs. CDR3 region: CASSFLGLAATIQTQYF. Written as DNA, the CDR3 is TGTGCCAGCAGCTTTCTTGGGCTTGCGGCTACTATCCAGACCCAGTACTTC.